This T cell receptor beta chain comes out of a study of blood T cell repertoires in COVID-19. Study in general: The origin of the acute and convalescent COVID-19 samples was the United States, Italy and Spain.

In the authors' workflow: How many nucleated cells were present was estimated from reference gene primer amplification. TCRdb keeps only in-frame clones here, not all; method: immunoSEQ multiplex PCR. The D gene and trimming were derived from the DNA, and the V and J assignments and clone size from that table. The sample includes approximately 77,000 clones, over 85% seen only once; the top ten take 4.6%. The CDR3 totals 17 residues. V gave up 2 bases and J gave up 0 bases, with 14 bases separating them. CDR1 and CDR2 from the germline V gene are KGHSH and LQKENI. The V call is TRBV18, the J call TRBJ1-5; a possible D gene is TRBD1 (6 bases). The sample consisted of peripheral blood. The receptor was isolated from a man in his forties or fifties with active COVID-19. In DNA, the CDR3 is TGTGCCAGCTCACCAAATAATGAGGGGGATAGCAATCAGCCCCAGCATTTT. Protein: CASSPNNEGDSNQPQHF.